A selection of T cell receptor beta chains follows, all from one sample in a study of Ad26.COV2.S vaccination and SARS-CoV-2 variants. Sequencing used immunoSEQ multiplex PCR; TCRdb keeps in-frame clones, though not all of them. The sample records roughly 380,000 clones, more than 75% being singletons. The material was peripheral blood, obtained in a trial of Ad26.COV2.S vaccine versus placebo. Receptors were obtained from a person between 18 and 65 years old who received the Ad26.COV2.S COVID-19 vaccine or a placebo. Both conserved end residues are part of each CDR3. A D gene is named only where the DNA matches it firmly. A clone size is listed for some rows: how often the clone was seen (once, few, many), or a class if it is expanded.

V gene	D gene	clone size	J gene	CDR3 DNA	CDR3 protein
TRBV7-9	TRBD1	NA	TRBJ1-5	TGTGCCAGCAGCGGGCCGGGACAGGAGGGTCAGCCCCAGCATTTT	CASSGPGQEGQPQHF
TRBV7-8	NA	NA	TRBJ2-7	TGTGCCAGCAGCTTAGGGGTAGCCAGCTACGAGCAGTACTTC	CASSLGVASYEQYF
TRBV7-2	NA	NA	TRBJ1-2	TGTGCCAGCAGCTCGATGACAGCTAGCTATGGCTACACCTTC	CASSSMTASYGYTF
TRBV27	NA	NA	TRBJ1-6	TGTGCCAGCAGTACCAACAGATATAATTCACCCCTCCACTTT	CASSTNRYNSPLHF
TRBV6-1	NA	NA	TRBJ2-2	TGTGCCAGCAGTGAAGCCCGAACCGGGGAGCTGTTTTTT	CASSEARTGELFF
TRBV5-8	NA	NA	TRBJ1-4	TGTGCCAGCAGCTTGAGGAGGGGAGTTCTTGTTTTT	CASSLRRGVLVF
TRBV29-1	NA	NA	TRBJ1-2	TGCAGCGTTGAACGGACACCGTATGGCTACACCTTC	CSVERTPYGYTF
TRBV11-2	NA	NA	TRBJ2-2	TGTGCCAGCAGGATGGGGTACACCGGGGAGCTGTTTTTT	CASRMGYTGELFF
TRBV19	TRBD1	NA	TRBJ1-2	TGTGCCACCAGGGGGGCTAACTATGGCTACACCTTC	CATRGANYGYTF
TRBV5-1	NA	NA	TRBJ1-4	TGCGCCAGCAGCCTAGCCCAGGTATCTACTGAAAAACTGTTTTTT	CASSLAQVSTEKLFF
TRBV6-5	NA	NA	TRBJ1-5	TGTGCCAGCAGGGGCGCTCTCCTATCTCCCCAGCATTTT	CASRGALLSPQHF
TRBV7-6	NA	NA	TRBJ2-5	TGTGCCAGCAGCTTATCGTTAGTGCCCCAAGAGACCCAGTACTTC	CASSLSLVPQETQYF
TRBV29-1	NA	NA	TRBJ2-1	TGCAGCGTCCTCGCCGGTAATGAGCAGTTCTTC	CSVLAGNEQFF
TRBV5-1	TRBD1	NA	TRBJ1-6	TGCGCCAGCAGGTCAGCCGGGACAGGGGGTTCACCCCTCCACTTT	CASRSAGTGGSPLHF
TRBV4-1	NA	few	TRBJ1-1	TGCGCCAGCAGCCAAGGGAAGGGGTATGAAGCTTTCTTT	CASSQGKGYEAFF
TRBV19	NA	NA	TRBJ2-1	TGTGCCAGTAGTCTAACCAGGATCAATGAGCAGTTCTTC	CASSLTRINEQFF
TRBV18	NA	once	TRBJ2-1	TGTGCCAGCTCGCCCAGGGACAATGAGCAGTTCTTC	CASSPRDNEQFF
TRBV5-8	TRBD1	NA	TRBJ1-6	TGTGCCAGCAGCCCGGGACAGGGTCTTTCACCCCTCCACTTT	CASSPGQGLSPLHF
TRBV10-1	NA	once	TRBJ2-2	TGCGCCAGCAAAGAAGGTAGCACCGGGGAGCTGTTTTTT	CASKEGSTGELFF
TRBV7-8	NA	NA	TRBJ2-4	TGTGCCAGCAGAACGCTAGCCAAAAACATTCAGTACTTC	CASRTLAKNIQYF
TRBV7-3	NA	NA	TRBJ1-5	TGTGCCAGCAGCCCAAGACGGGGCAATCAGCCCCAGCATTTT	CASSPRRGNQPQHF
TRBV19	NA	once	TRBJ2-1	TGTGCCAGTACCCTGGGGGTCTCAGGGAACAATGAGCAGTTCTTC	CASTLGVSGNNEQFF
TRBV7-8	NA	NA	TRBJ2-1	TGTGCCAGCAGCTTGGTGGCTAGCTCCTACAATGAGCAGTTCTTC	CASSLVASSYNEQFF
TRBV2	NA	NA	TRBJ1-2	TGTGCCAGCAGCAAGGGGCCACAAGCTAACTATGGCTACACCTTC	CASSKGPQANYGYTF
TRBV12-3/TRBV12-4	NA	NA	TRBJ2-1	TGTGCCAGCACCTTAACAAACGGACCGACACCGTTCTTC	CASTLTNGPTPFF
TRBV7-6	TRBD2	NA	TRBJ2-1	TGTGCCAGCAGCCAAACTAGCGGGGCCGCTAGCTCCTACAATGAGCAGTTCTTC	CASSQTSGAASSYNEQFF
TRBV19	NA	NA	TRBJ1-1	TGTGCCAGTAGTATAGATCCCCCTTCCGGACAGCCGAACACTGAAGCTTTCTTT	CASSIDPPSGQPNTEAFF
TRBV7-9	TRBD2	NA	TRBJ2-7	TGTGCCAGCGGGGGAGGGTCCTACGAGCAGTACTTC	CASGGGSYEQYF